The 21 T cell receptor beta chains given below trace back to one sample, sequenced in a study of T cells in localized non-small cell lung cancer. Clones were sequenced by immunoSEQ multiplex PCR, and TCRdb holds only the in-frame ones, with some missing. Here the sample spans approximately 52,000 clones, 60% to 85% being singletons. The input for sequencing was peripheral blood, taken before any cancer treatment. The receptors were sampled from a man between 40 and 70 years old with stage I squamous cell lung carcinoma.

The chain couples TRBV30 to TRBJ2-7; D is ambiguous. V was shortened by 0 bases and J by 4 bases, with 4 bases between the two germline ends. CDR1 is GTSNPN, CDR2 SVGIG, per germline (reference sequence). The CDR3 extends over 11 amino acids. CDR3 residues: CAWSVGYEQYF. The CDR3 DNA is TGTGCCTGGAGTGTAGGTTACGAGCAGTACTTC.

The chain employs TRBV20-1 and TRBJ2-1; D possibly corresponds to TRBD1 (6 bases). Trimming took off 5 bases at V and 6 bases at J, with 8 bases between the two ends. Germline lookup yields CDR1 DFQATT and CDR2 SNEGSKA (reference sequence). The CDR3 length is 11 residues. The CDR3 nucleotides are TGCAGTGCTCAACAGGGCAATGAGCAGTTCTTC. Residues: CSAQQGNEQFF.

The chain has TRBV11-3 and TRBJ2-3; weak D call: TRBD1 (6 bases). The CDR3 loop spans 14 amino acids. Trimming took off 1 base at V and 4 bases at J, with 9 bases between the two ends. Germline values: CDR1 SGHNT, CDR2 YENEEA. Here the CDR3 DNA reads TGTGCCAGCAGCTTAGCGGCAGGGGCAGATACGCAGTATTTT. This encodes CASSLAAGADTQYF.

V is TRBV12-2 and J is TRBJ2-5; the DNA was not used to check the table's D call, TRBD2. TRBV12-2 is classified as a pseudogene. The CDR3 has 14 amino acids. In DNA, the CDR3 is TGTGCAAGTCGTTTCGGGTGTACCCAAGAGACCCAGTACTTC. Translation: CASRFGCTQETQYF.

Remarks on this clone: Being one base from a much bigger clone, this may be a read error. This sample also contains other DNA sequences that code for the same CDR3. The chain uses TRBV7-2 and TRBJ1-6, with D perhaps matching TRBD1 (5 bases). Trimming pared 3 bases from V and 8 bases from J, leaving 11 bases between. In germline, CDR1 is SGHTA, CDR2 FQGNSA. CDR3 length equals 14 residues. The CDR3 DNA sequence: TGTGCCAGCAGCTTGGGGACGGAACATTCACCCCTCCACTTT. It yields the protein CASSLGTEHSPLHF.

This sequence joins TRBV2 and TRBJ2-7; D uncertain. Germline CDR1 and CDR2: SNHLY and FYNNEI. The CDR3 spans 13 residues. Trimming took off 3 bases at V and 2 bases at J, with 8 bases between the two ends. The CDR3 region is CASSDYRAYEQYF. In nucleotides, the CDR3 is TGTGCCAGCAGTGATTACCGGGCCTACGAGCAGTACTTC.

The chain links TRBV2 to TRBJ1-5, with 8 bases aligning to TRBD1. The CDR3 loop spans 16 amino acids. From germline, CDR1 is SNHLY and CDR2 FYNNEI. After removal of 3 bases from V and 6 bases from J, the junction contained 10 bases not matched to a gene. DNA for the CDR3: TGTGCCAGCAGTGACAGGGGGCCCAGGAGGGCTCAGCCCCAGCATTTT. Translated: CASSDRGPRRAQPQHF.

Only one count was recorded for this clone. The chain employs TRBV5-6 and TRBJ1-2, with TRBD1 identical over 7 bases. Germline trimming cut 4 bases from V and 0 bases from J; bases unmatched to any gene: 9. The CDR3 runs 16 residues. CDR1 and CDR2 (germline): SGHDT, YYEEEE. CDR3 bases: TGTGCCAGCAGCAGACGGACAGGCCGAACTAACTATGGCTACACCTTC. It yields the protein CASSRRTGRTNYGYTF.

This clone was observed a few times. The rearrangement links TRBV7-8 to TRBJ2-5; tentatively, D is TRBD1 (6 bases). Trimming cost V 5 bases and J 5 bases, with 12 bases left between them. CDR1 is SGHVS, CDR2 FQNEAQ, per germline. CDR3 length: 13 amino acids. CDR3 protein: CASSRTEPETQYF. The CDR3 nucleotides read TGTGCCAGCAGCCGGACAGAGCCGGAGACCCAGTACTTC.

V gene TRBV5-6 combines with J gene TRBJ2-1, with D maybe TRBD1 (6 bases). The CDR3 contains 15 residues. V was shortened by 4 bases and J by 4 bases, with 15 bases between the two germline ends. The germline V gene has CDR1 SGHDT and CDR2 YYEEEE. This CDR3 is CASSRTGQAYNEQFF. CDR3 nucleotide sequence: TGTGCCAGCAGCCGTACGGGACAAGCTTACAATGAGCAGTTCTTC.

This clone was seen only a few times. The CDR3 bases are TGTGCCACCAGCAGAGAGAAAGGGACAGCCTACGAGCAGTACTTC. It specifies CATSREKGTAYEQYF. The V call is TRBV15, the J call TRBJ2-7; TRBD1 agrees at 7 bases. Germline V gene sequence: CDR1 LNHNV, CDR2 YYDKDF (reference sequence). The CDR3 loop spans 15 amino acids. The ends lost 0 bases at V and 2 bases at J; junction bases unmatched: 4. The full variable domain, its missing parts supplied by reference TRBV15 and TRBJ2-7, is DAMVIQNPRYQVTQFGKPVTLSCSQTLNHNVMYWYQQKSSQAPKLLFHYYDKDFNNEADTPDNFQSRRPNTSFCFLDIRSPGLGDTAMYLCATSREKGTAYEQYFGPGTRLTVT.

This chain uses TRBV28 with TRBJ1-5; 8 nucleotides align to TRBD1. V lost 10 bases, J lost 9 bases, and 8 bases stayed unmatched. CDR3 length: 12 amino acids. CDR1 is MDHEN and CDR2 is SYDVKM in the germline V gene. This chain's CDR3 is CAIDRGEGPQHF. Written as DNA, the CDR3 is TGTGCCATTGACAGGGGAGAAGGGCCCCAGCATTTT.

V usage is TRBV7-6 and J usage is TRBJ2-3; D perhaps matches TRBD2 (6 bases). Between the trimmed V and J ends, which lost 1 base and 4 bases, there was a span of 15 bases. Germline assignment: CDR1 SGHVS and CDR2 FNYEAQ. CDR3 length: 16 residues. This chain's CDR3 is CASSLGGEASSDTQYF. The CDR3 bases are TGTGCCAGCAGCTTAGGCGGGGAAGCGAGCTCAGATACGCAGTATTTT.

The rearrangement uses TRBV5-1 and TRBJ1-4; possibly TRBD1 for D (5 bases). V lost 0 bases, J lost 2 bases, and 8 bases lay in between. Germline V gives CDR1 SGHRS, CDR2 YFSETQ. CDR3 length: 15 amino acids. The CDR3 bases are TGCGCCAGCAGCTTGGCAGGGATTACTAATGAAAAACTGTTTTTT. Translation gives CASSLAGITNEKLFF.

The DNA of the CDR3 is TGCGCCAGCAGCCAAGGGACAGGGGAAGTCGGGGAGCTGTTTTTT. Its translation is CASSQGTGEVGELFF. The rearrangement uses TRBV4-3 and TRBJ2-2; 9 bases map to TRBD1. Trimming took 1 base from V and 7 from J; bases not matched to a gene: 4. The germline gives CDR1 LGHNA, CDR2 YSLEER. The CDR3 totals 15 residues.

The genes are TRBV18 and TRBJ2-3, with D unclear. The CDR3 runs to 12 residues. The V end lost 0 bases, the J end lost 14 bases, and 12 bases lay between the germline ends. From germline, CDR1 is KGHSH and CDR2 LQKENI. CDR3 DNA sequence: TGTGCCAGCTCACCACCAGAGACCCCCGCGTATTTT. It specifies CASSPPETPAYF.

The CDR3 protein is CASSLDYGGNYGYTF. The CDR3 DNA reads TGTGCCAGCAGCTTAGATTATGGGGGCAACTATGGCTACACCTTC. The chain links TRBV11-2 to TRBJ1-2, with D possibly matching TRBD1 (6 bases). The germline gives CDR1 SGHAT, CDR2 FQNNGV. The CDR3 is 15 amino acids. Trimming cost V 0 bases and J 2 bases, with 10 bases left between them.

This sequence joins TRBV5-1 and TRBJ1-4; 10 nucleotides align to TRBD1. Per germline, CDR1 SGHRS and CDR2 YFSETQ. The CDR3 spans 15 residues. Trimming took 3 bases from V and 6 from J; bases not matched to a gene: 5. The CDR3 loop is CASSSTGTGDEKLFF. The CDR3 DNA follows: TGCGCCAGCAGCTCAACCGGGACAGGGGATGAAAAACTGTTTTTT.

The chain is built from TRBV28 and TRBJ2-3, with 9 bases fitting TRBD2. Trimming removed 2 bases from V and 1 base from J; junction bases left unmatched: 7. Germline V gene data show CDR1 as MDHEN and CDR2 as SYDVKM. This CDR3 region has 17 residues. The CDR3 is CASSLISGGQGTDTQYF. The DNA for the CDR3 is TGTGCCAGCAGTTTAATTAGCGGGGGCCAGGGCACAGATACGCAGTATTTT.

The rearrangement joins TRBV25-1 to TRBJ2-3; perhaps TRBD1 as D (6 bases). Between the trimmed V and J ends, which lost 6 bases and 4 bases, there was a span of 11 bases. The germline V gene encodes CDR1 MGHDK and CDR2 SYGVNS. The CDR3 is 13 amino acids. Here the CDR3 reads CASSRGTADTQYF. DNA of the CDR3: TGTGCCAGCAGCAGGGGAACAGCAGATACGCAGTATTTT.

This chain uses TRBV28 with TRBJ2-3; no firm D call. Trimming shortened V by 1 base and J by 8 bases, and 13 bases separated the two germline ends. This CDR3 spans 14 amino acids. The germline V gene encodes CDR1 MDHEN and CDR2 SYDVKM. The CDR3 loop reads CASSLLAQQVTQYF. The CDR3 DNA is TGTGCCAGCAGTTTATTGGCACAGCAAGTTACGCAGTATTTT.